This T cell receptor (beta chain) was recorded in a study of T-cell memory formation after mild COVID-19. The study's findings and limits: Clones that shrank (day 15 to 85) were balanced CD4/CD8, whereas later expanders leaned CD4+. Second-wave clones with a day 37 peak had unconfirmed SARS-CoV-2 specificity.

A single record per CDR3 protein comes from TCRdb applying MiXCR to the 5' RACE reads. The sample carries more than 400,000 distinct CDR3 sequences, 15% to 20% recorded once. Trimming cost V 3 bases and J 3 bases; bases outside gene matches: 5. This CDR3 contains 17 residues. CDR1 is SGHTA and CDR2 is FQGNSA in the germline V gene. This clonotype appeared a few times. Its antigen is still unknown. This TCR was sampled from an adult woman who had mild COVID-19 (a few samples of this study predate the infection). Cell type and time point are not known. V is TRBV7-2 and J is TRBJ2-3, with 14 bases lining up with TRBD2. The sequencing sample was made of PBMCs or a T cell subset sorted from them (not recorded which). CDR3 region: CASSLTSGRGWTDTQYF. The CDR3 DNA is TGTGCCAGCAGCTTGACTAGCGGGAGGGGTTGGACAGATACGCAGTATTTT.